This T cell receptor (beta chain) was sequenced during a study of blood T cells in healthy people across ages. Study conclusions and caveats: Researchers said unsorted PBMCs prevented a conclusive naive versus antigen-experienced comparison. While age rose, TCR beta diversity per million T cells dropped in a roughly linear way.

Combining a sample-barcoded 5' primer with a J-beta primer mix, a second PCR ran for roughly 6 to 11 cycles. TCRdb re-analysed the 5' RACE reads in MiXCR, keeping a single row per CDR3 protein. Of some 780,000 distinct CDR3 sequences in the sample, 56% were seen once. With each sample, at least 6 micrograms of total RNA were extracted. As to this clonotype: Its antigen is not identified.

From germline, CDR1 is LNHNV and CDR2 YYDKDF (reference sequence). The CDR3 consists of 20 residues. V was pared by 1 base and J by 0 bases, with 22 bases between. The source material was blood. The receptor was derived from a man in his forties or fifties in good health. The chain uses TRBV15 and TRBJ2-4, with TRBD1 as a possible D gene (10 bases). The CDR3 region has the DNA TGTGCCACCAGCAGAGGACGACAGGGGGCGGGGGGGGTAGCCAAAAACATTCAGTACTTC. Protein product: CATSRGRQGAGGVAKNIQYF.